Listed here are 23 T cell receptor beta chains from one sample, sequenced in a study of blood T cells in healthy people across ages. Sample-barcoded 5' priming and a J-beta primer mix drove a second PCR of 7 to 11 cycles. TCRdb ran MiXCR on the 5' RACE reads and lists one entry per CDR3 protein. The data show about 970,000 distinct CDR3 sequences, roughly 51% seen once. The sequencing input was blood. The receptor set was obtained from a woman aged 60 to 75 in good health.

This clonotype was recorded only once. Germline is not matched at one junction end, which may reflect a read error. The J gene is TRBJ2-5, the V gene TRBV30; D is perhaps TRBD1 (6 bases). The end of the DNA fits TRBJ2-7 better, so the J call may be wrong. There are 12 residues in the CDR3. CDR1 is GTSNPN, CDR2 SVGIG, per germline (reference sequence). CDR3 DNA: TGTGTCTGGAGTGGGGGACACAACGAGCAGTACTTC. Amino acids: CVWSGGHNEQYF.

This rearrangement joins TRBV9 to TRBJ2-7, with unresolved D. Trimming stripped 0 bases from V and 3 bases from J, with 10 bases between. Germline values: CDR1 SGDLS, CDR2 YYNGEE. CDR3 size: 14 residues. CDR3 loop: CASSVAGTSYEQYF. The CDR3 nucleotides read TGTGCCAGCAGCGTAGCAGGAACCAGCTACGAGCAGTACTTC.

This clonotype was seen a single time. V and J are TRBV11-2 and TRBJ2-7; the D is unclear. V lost 5 bases and J 0 bases, leaving 20 bases between the germline ends. The CDR3 sequence is 17 residues long. Germline loops: CDR1 SGHAT, CDR2 FQNNGV. The chain's CDR3 is CASSKGPRRLGSYEQYF. For the CDR3, the DNA is TGTGCCAGCAGCAAAGGCCCCCGTCGGTTGGGCTCCTACGAGCAGTACTTC.

This clonotype has a single count. The junction departs from the called germline gene at one end, perhaps through a read error. The CDR3: CTSSVEPSSVQFF. CDR3 bases: TGTACCAGCAGCGTAGAGCCTAGCTCTGTTCAGTTCTTC. The chain has TRBV9 and TRBJ2-1, with D maybe TRBD2 (5 bases). In germline, CDR1 is SGDLS, CDR2 YYNGEE. CDR3 size: 13 residues.

This chain connects TRBV29-1 to TRBJ2-7; D is undetermined. This CDR3 comprises 10 residues. The V gene's germline CDR1 is SQVTM and CDR2 ANQGSEA. Deletions cut 7 bases from V and 2 bases from J, with 6 bases between. The CDR3 DNA follows: TGCAGCGCCCTCACCTACGAGCAGTACTTC. It codes for CSALTYEQYF.

The V call is TRBV29-1, the J call TRBJ2-1, with 10 bases identical to TRBD2. Germline values: CDR1 SQVTM, CDR2 ANQGSEA. V was clipped by 8 bases and J by 6 bases; unmatched bases: 10. This CDR3 comprises 14 residues. The CDR3 nucleotides read TGCAGCTTCCCGGGACTAGCGTTCCGCAATGAGCAGTTCTTC. Protein sequence: CSFPGLAFRNEQFF.

CDR3 in DNA: TGTGCCAGCAGTGTGACAGGGGGCTATGGCTACACCTTC. Amino acids: CASSVTGGYGYTF. The V call is TRBV27, the J call TRBJ1-2; 9 bases map to TRBD1. Germline lookup yields CDR1 MNHEY and CDR2 SMNVEV (reference sequence). The V gene end was trimmed by 5 bases and the J gene end by 4 bases; junction bases not matched to a gene: 2. The CDR3 is made up of 13 amino acids.

The V and J genes are TRBV6-2 or TRBV6-3 and TRBJ2-1; the D gene is possibly TRBD1 (6 bases). Looked up from germline, CDR1 is MNHEY and CDR2 is SVGEGT. V lost 6 bases and J 2 bases, leaving 11 bases between the germline ends. The length of the CDR3 is 14 residues. The CDR3 nucleotides are TGTGCCAGCAGGGACGGACAGACCTACAATGAGCAGTTCTTC. Translating it yields CASRDGQTYNEQFF.

The chain uses TRBV20-1 and TRBJ2-1, with D possibly matching TRBD2 (5 bases). Trimming shortened V by 6 bases and J by 4 bases, and 16 bases separated the two germline ends. Germline V gives CDR1 DFQATT, CDR2 SNEGSKA (reference sequence). The CDR3 has 14 residues. CDR3 sequence: CSAPPAPGYNEQFF. CDR3 DNA sequence: TGCAGTGCCCCACCGGCCCCGGGGTACAATGAGCAGTTCTTC.

The CDR3 nucleotides read TGTGCCAGCAGCTTGGGAGTTTGGACAGGGTTCGGTGGCAATGAGCAGTACTTC. Its protein product is CASSLGVWTGFGGNEQYF. The V gene is TRBV5-5, the J gene TRBJ2-5, with 8 nucleotides matching TRBD1. V was clipped by 0 bases and J by 11 bases; unmatched bases: 21. CDR3 length equals 18 residues. The V gene's germline CDR1 is SGHKS and CDR2 YYEKEE (reference sequence).

A word on this clonotype: One end of the junction does not line up with germline, which may come from a read error. The chain employs TRBV10-3 and TRBJ2-7, with D possibly TRBD2 on 6 matching bases. The length of the CDR3 is 18 residues. From germline, CDR1 is ENHRY and CDR2 SYGVKD. CDR3 region: CATSESSWPSASSYEQYF. The CDR3 DNA reads TGTGCCACCAGTGAGTCGAGTTGGCCTAGCGCGAGCTCCTACGAGCAGTACTTC.

The chain has TRBV6-1 and TRBJ2-1; possible D gene TRBD1, 5 bases. The CDR3 loop spans 18 amino acids. Trimming removed 3 bases from V and 7 bases from J, with 25 bases in between. Germline loops: CDR1 MNHNS, CDR2 SASEGT. The CDR3 spells CASSDDDRTLVLINEQFF. The CDR3, as DNA: TGTGCCAGCAGTGACGACGACAGAACATTGGTTTTGATTAATGAGCAGTTCTTC.

V and J are TRBV5-1 and TRBJ2-7; 12 bases match TRBD2. Germline V gene data show CDR1 as SGHRS and CDR2 as YFSETQ. Losses at the gene ends were 3 bases for V and 3 bases for J; bases not matched to a gene: 10. This CDR3 is 17 amino acids long. This CDR3 is CASSSGTSGPVFYEQYF. The CDR3 bases are TGCGCCAGCAGCTCCGGGACTAGCGGGCCTGTATTCTACGAGCAGTACTTC.

This sequence joins TRBV6-5 and TRBJ2-6, with D maybe TRBD1 (5 bases). The germline V gene encodes CDR1 MNHEY and CDR2 SVGAGI. Trimming removed 2 bases at V and 0 bases at J, with 14 bases between. This CDR3 has 18 residues. CDR3 in amino acids: CASSYARPGISGANVLTF. CDR3 nucleotide sequence: TGTGCCAGCAGTTACGCACGTCCAGGGATCTCTGGGGCCAACGTCCTGACTTTC.

The V call is TRBV10-3, the J call TRBJ2-7; D is possibly TRBD1 (6 bases). V gave up 0 bases and J gave up 2 bases, with 11 bases separating them. Germline values: CDR1 ENHRY, CDR2 SYGVKD. The CDR3 runs 15 residues. CDR3 coding DNA: TGTGCCATCAGTGAGTCGAGACAGGCAACCTACGAGCAGTACTTC. It translates to CAISESRQATYEQYF.

V is TRBV6-5 and J is TRBJ1-2; D is perhaps TRBD1 (5 bases). This CDR3 is 18 amino acids long. The germline V gene encodes CDR1 MNHEY and CDR2 SVGAGI. V was cut by 0 bases and J by 0 bases, with 17 bases left in between. The DNA of the CDR3 is TGTGCCAGCAGTTACTCTGGGACTCCAAGAAAAGCTAACTATGGCTACACCTTC. This gives the protein CASSYSGTPRKANYGYTF.

This chain uses TRBV11-2 with TRBJ2-6; D is unclear. The CDR3 is made up of 17 amino acids. Germline V CDR1 and CDR2: SGHAT, FQNNGV. V lost 4 bases, J lost 4 bases, and 17 bases lay in between. In DNA, the CDR3 is TGTGCCAGCAGCTCCCCCAATTCCCTCTCCGGGGCCAACGTCCTGACTTTC. This sequence encodes CASSSPNSLSGANVLTF.

This chain links TRBV7-9 with TRBJ2-3; 7 positions match TRBD1. V lost 4 bases, J lost 5 bases, and 12 bases stayed unmatched. The CDR3 covers 16 residues. Germline V lookup: CDR1 SEHNR, CDR2 FQNEAQ (reference sequence). In nucleotides, the CDR3 is TGTGCCAGCAGCTCGACGACAGGGAATTTTGGAGATACGCAGTATTTT. Translated, it gives CASSSTTGNFGDTQYF. Full variable domain (outside the CDR3, taken from reference TRBV7-9 and TRBJ2-3): DTGVSQNPRHKITKRGQNVTFRCDPISEHNRLYWYRQTLGQGPEFLTYFQNEAQLEKSRLLSDRFSAERPKGSFSTLEIQRTEQGDSAMYLCASSSTTGNFGDTQYFGPGTRLTVL.

The sample holds a few counts of this clonotype. The chain couples TRBV12-3 or TRBV12-4 to TRBJ2-5, with TRBD1 matching over 11 bases. The CDR3 contains 15 residues. After removal of 1 base from V and 8 bases from J, the junction contained 6 bases not matched to a gene. CDR3 loop: CASSLGGTGGDTQYF. CDR3 DNA: TGTGCCAGCAGTTTAGGAGGGACAGGGGGTGATACCCAGTACTTC.

The genes are TRBV20-1 and TRBJ2-7, with TRBD2 matching over 12 bases. The germline CDR1 and CDR2 sequences are DFQATT and SNEGSKA (reference sequence). The CDR3 length is 16 residues. V trimming: 5 bases; J trimming: 3 bases; junction bases outside the gene matches: 11. The CDR3 region has the DNA TGCAGTGCTTCGACTAGCGGGAGTGGTTATAGCTACGAGCAGTACTTC. This encodes CSASTSGSGYSYEQYF.

The chain carries TRBV3-1 and TRBJ2-5, with 10 bases matching TRBD2. The V gene end was trimmed by 0 bases and the J gene end by 3 bases; junction bases not matched to a gene: 13. The CDR3 loop spans 19 amino acids. The germline V gene encodes CDR1 LGHDT and CDR2 YNNKEL (reference sequence). DNA of the CDR3: TGTGCCAGCAGCCAAGATTATCCTAGCGGGGGAGCTACCAAAGAGACCCAGTACTTC. Translation gives CASSQDYPSGGATKETQYF.

V is TRBV6-4 and J is TRBJ1-2; tentatively, D is TRBD1 (6 bases). CDR1 MRHNA and CDR2 SNTAGT come from the germline V gene. This CDR3 is built from 14 residues. The germline V and J ends were trimmed by 2 bases and 7 bases, with 14 bases remaining between them. The CDR3 region is CASSDQGRVGGYTF. Here the CDR3 DNA reads TGTGCCAGCAGTGACCAGGGGAGAGTGGGTGGCTACACCTTC.

The V call is TRBV9, the J call TRBJ2-5; D gene unclear. The tail of the sequence fits TRBJ2-7 better, so the J call may be wrong. The CDR3 runs 17 residues. The germline CDR1 and CDR2 sequences are SGDLS and YYNGEE. CDR3 region: CASSPRPQLSPDYEQYF. In DNA, the CDR3 is TGTGCCAGCAGCCCCAGACCCCAACTGTCCCCGGACTACGAGCAGTACTTC.